Shown below are 14 T cell receptor beta chains from a single sample sequenced in a study of Ad26.COV2.S vaccination and SARS-CoV-2 variants. Profiling relied on immunoSEQ multiplex PCR, and the TCRdb table lists in-frame clones only, not all of them. The repertoire holds 7,000 or so clones, with about four fifths as singletons. This specimen consisted of peripheral blood, obtained after recovery from COVID-19. Source of these receptors: a human donor who had recovered from COVID-19.

The genes are TRBV12-3 or TRBV12-4 and TRBJ2-4, with unresolved D. V was pared by 4 bases and J by 5 bases, with 9 bases between. The CDR3 has 13 residues. This chain's CDR3 is CASSWPPQNIQYF. The CDR3, as DNA: TGTGCCAGCAGTTGGCCCCCCCAAAACATTCAGTACTTC.

The chain combines TRBV5-5 with TRBJ2-7, with 12 positions matching TRBD1. The CDR3 length is 15 residues. Trimming took 4 bases from V and 7 from J; bases not matched to a gene: 9. Germline CDR1 reads SGHKS; CDR2 reads YYEKEE (reference sequence). CDR3 region: CASSPPGQGAREQYF. CDR3 DNA: TGTGCCAGCAGCCCTCCGGGACAGGGGGCGAGAGAGCAGTACTTC.

This clone was counted only a few times. The V call is TRBV13, the J call TRBJ2-1, with 12 bases lining up with TRBD2. J gave up 3 bases and V 5 bases, and 8 bases lay outside the gene matches. The CDR3 extends over 17 amino acids. Germline V gene data show CDR1 as PRHDT and CDR2 as FYEKMQ (reference sequence). Here the CDR3 DNA reads TGTGCCAGCAGCGACTCGCGGACTAGCGGGATCTACAATGAGCAGTTCTTC. Residues: CASSDSRTSGIYNEQFF.

The chain employs TRBV19 and TRBJ1-2, with TRBD1 as a possible D gene (5 bases). Germline V gene sequence: CDR1 LNHDA, CDR2 SQIVND (reference sequence). Trimming removed 1 base at V and 0 bases at J, with 15 bases between. This CDR3 comprises 17 residues. DNA of the CDR3: TGTGCCAGTAGTATAGCTACCGGGCAGGGAGCTAACTATGGCTACACCTTC. Protein sequence: CASSIATGQGANYGYTF.

V is TRBV7-2 and J is TRBJ1-5; the match to TRBD1 covers 10 bases. J was trimmed by 3 bases and V by 5 bases; bases with no gene match: 4. This CDR3 has 15 residues. Germline V gene data show CDR1 as SGHTA and CDR2 as FQGNSA. The CDR3 nucleotides read TGTGCCAGCAGCCCGGACAGGGGGTTCAATCAGCCCCAGCATTTT. Its protein product is CASSPDRGFNQPQHF.

The chain has TRBV6-2 or TRBV6-3 and TRBJ1-2, with D possibly matching TRBD1 (6 bases). Trimming shortened V by 2 bases and J by 4 bases, and 11 bases separated the two germline ends. Germline V gene sequence: CDR1 MNHEY, CDR2 SVGEGT. This CDR3 is 14 amino acids long. The DNA for the CDR3 is TGTGCCAGCAGTTACGCGGGACAAGTCTATGGCTACACCTTC. It translates to CASSYAGQVYGYTF.

The rearrangement uses TRBV18 and TRBJ2-3; 8 bases fit TRBD1. The V and J ends lost 5 bases and 3 bases, in that order; junction bases with no gene match: 7. This CDR3 has 15 residues. From germline, CDR1 is KGHSH and CDR2 LQKENI. This CDR3 reads CASSTRRQGTDTQYF. In nucleotides, the CDR3 is TGTGCCAGCTCAACGCGGAGACAGGGGACAGATACGCAGTATTTT.

The chain has TRBV5-1 and TRBJ2-7; tentatively, D is TRBD1 (6 bases). V shed 1 base and J shed 3 bases, with 8 bases lying between them. The CDR3 sequence is 13 residues long. Germline V gene sequence: CDR1 SGHRS, CDR2 YFSETQ. DNA for the CDR3: TGCGCCAGCAGCTTGACAGGGAACTACGAGCAGTACTTC. Its translation: CASSLTGNYEQYF.

This rearrangement joins TRBV18 to TRBJ2-2, with D tentatively TRBD2 (7 bases). This CDR3 region has 16 residues. The germline V gene encodes CDR1 KGHSH and CDR2 LQKENI. Between the trimmed V and J ends, which lost 5 bases and 5 bases, there was a span of 18 bases. The CDR3 DNA reads as TGTGCCAGCTCAAAGGGCGCGGGGGCGTCGACCGGGGAGCTGTTTTTT. This codes for CASSKGAGASTGELFF.

V and J are TRBV6-6 and TRBJ2-2; D gene ambiguous. This CDR3 contains 15 residues. Germline V gives CDR1 MNHNY, CDR2 SVGAGI (reference sequence). V was cut by 5 bases and J by 2 bases, with 12 bases left in between. The CDR3 DNA is TGTGCCAGCAGTATTCGGACGCCCAACACCGGGGAGCTGTTTTTT. This gives the protein CASSIRTPNTGELFF.

In DNA form, the CDR3 reads TGTGCCTGGATGGCCGGGGGTGGCAATCAGCCCCAGCATTTT. Translating it yields CAWMAGGGNQPQHF. V is TRBV30 and J is TRBJ1-5; the D gene is possibly TRBD1 (5 bases). V dropped 4 bases and J dropped 2 bases, with 12 bases sitting between them. The CDR3 covers 14 residues. The germline V gene has CDR1 GTSNPN and CDR2 SVGIG (reference sequence).

This chain joins TRBV10-3 and TRBJ2-2, with D perhaps matching TRBD2 (6 bases). Deletions cut 6 bases from V and 6 bases from J, with 8 bases between. Germline CDR1 and CDR2: ENHRY and SYGVKD. There are 12 residues in the CDR3. The CDR3 coding sequence is TGTGCCATCAGCGGGGGATCCGGGGAGCTGTTTTTT. It is translated as CAISGGSGELFF.

The chain has TRBV30 and TRBJ1-6; 7 bases line up with TRBD1. J gave up 8 bases and V 0 bases, and 16 bases lay outside the gene matches. Germline loops: CDR1 GTSNPN, CDR2 SVGIG (reference sequence). This CDR3 is built from 18 residues. The CDR3 is CAWSVPGQMEWGDSPLHF. CDR3 coding DNA: TGTGCCTGGAGTGTACCGGGACAGATGGAGTGGGGTGATTCACCCCTCCACTTT.

The V and J genes are TRBV18 and TRBJ1-1, with D unresolved. Trimming took off 4 bases at V and 0 bases at J, with 12 bases between the two ends. Germline V gene data show CDR1 as KGHSH and CDR2 as LQKENI. There are 15 residues in the CDR3. CDR3 nucleotides: TGTGCCAGCTCACGGGCGACCGGGGTGAACACTGAAGCTTTCTTT. This translates into CASSRATGVNTEAFF.